The entry below describes one T cell receptor (beta chain). Antigen specificity is unknown. An input of about 0.5 to 1 ug of RNA was subjected to reverse transcription using random hexamers. Amplification of TCR beta CDR3 across 54 Vbeta and 13 Jbeta was performed with immunoSEQ multiplex PCR. A single record per CDR3 protein comes from TCRdb applying MiXCR to the immunoSEQ multiplex PCR reads. This repertoire shows about 130,000 distinct CDR3 sequences, over 85% found once; its top ten account for about 0.2%. These data originate in a study of CD8 T cells in Susac syndrome. Notes on the study in general: Clonal CD8+ expansion in Susac was highest in TEMRA cells and active patients.

Germline V gene lookup returns CDR1 MNHEY and CDR2 SVGEGT. The CDR3 runs 13 residues. J was trimmed by 9 bases and V by 5 bases; bases with no gene match: 7. The clonotype comes from a human donor with Susac syndrome. The material sequenced was CD8+ T cells from PBMCs. The chain uses TRBV6-2 or TRBV6-3 and TRBJ2-1; 7 positions agree with TRBD2. CDR3 sequence: CASSPGERGEQFF. The DNA of the CDR3 is TGTGCCAGCAGTCCCGGCGAGCGGGGTGAGCAGTTCTTC.